This T cell receptor (beta chain) derives from a study of OX40 agonist ivuxolimab in advanced cancers. Turning to the study itself: Given to patients was ivuxolimab, an agonistic anti-OX40 (CD134) antibody. Study-level findings and limits: Clones of CD4+ and CD8+ blood T cells grew by week 6 at doses of 0.1 to 3.0 mg/kg. Relative to CD4+, CD8+ T cells held more expanded clones on average.

The table came from immunoSEQ multiplex PCR; TCRdb's copy has only in-frame clones and leaves some out. The table has 55,000 to 85,000 clones, roughly nine tenths seen once. V lost 0 bases to trimming and J lost 9 bases; unmatched junction nucleotides: 14. The CDR3 length is 17 residues. The V gene's germline CDR1 is SGHDN and CDR2 FVKESK. In the case of this clone: Its target is unknown.

The rearrangement joins TRBV14 to TRBJ2-1; 7 nucleotides align to TRBD2. The material was CD4+ or CD8+ T cells sorted from blood, obtained in a trial of the OX40 agonist ivuxolimab. The clonotype was recovered from an adult with an advanced solid tumor such as melanoma, head and neck, liver or kidney cancer. CDR3 loop: CASSQEGVRREKVEQFF. The CDR3 DNA reads as TGTGCCAGCAGCCAAGAAGGAGTTCGGCGGGAGAAGGTTGAGCAGTTCTTC.